Listed below are T cell receptor beta chains from one sample, sequenced in a study of cytomegalovirus exposure and HLA in healthy donors. Generated by immunoSEQ multiplex PCR, the TCRdb table keeps only in-frame clones and is missing some. The table for this sample gives tens of thousands of clones. The specimen was PBMCs. The receptors come from a woman aged 30 to 39 in good health and CMV-seropositive. Both conserved end residues are part of each CDR3. D genes are given only for firm matches.

TRBD2 TRBJ2-1 TRBV25-1 TGTGCCAGCAGTGATTTGAGACTAGCGGGAGAGGGGGAGCAGTTCTTC CASSDLRLAGEGEQFF
TRBD2 TRBJ2-7 TRBV30 TGTGCCTGGAGTGGGCCTAGCGGGAGCTACGAGCAGTACTTC CAWSGPSGSYEQYF
TRBD2 TRBJ2-7 TRBV5-6 TGTGCCAGCAGCTTGGCCGCGGGAGGTCGAGGGGAGCAGTACTTC CASSLAAGGRGEQYF
- TRBJ2-5 TRBV19 TGTGCCAGTAGTTCGGGTCTACAAGAGACCCAGTACTTC CASSSGLQETQYF
TRBD2 TRBJ2-5 TRBV5-1 TGCGCCAGCAGCAAGGGACTAGCGGGGGGTACACAAGAGACCCAGTACTTC CASSKGLAGGTQETQYF
TRBD2 TRBJ2-7 TRBV7-6 TGTGCCAGCAGCGACGGGGGGGACTCCTACGAGCAGTACTTC CASSDGGDSYEQYF
- TRBJ1-2 TRBV20-1 TGCAGTGTTCCGGGAAGCTATGGCTACACCTTC CSVPGSYGYTF
TRBD2 TRBJ2-2 TRBV18 TGTGCCAGCTCACCACGGGTAGCGGGAGGATCGGGCGGGGAGCTGTTTTTT CASSPRVAGGSGGELFF
TRBD1 TRBJ1-1 TRBV6-5 TGTGCCAGCAGCCCGACAGGGAACGAGGCTTTCTTT CASSPTGNEAFF
- TRBJ1-2 TRBV6-5 - CASSWAGGSETF
TRBD1 TRBJ2-1 TRBV5-1 TGCGCCAGCAGCTTTGGACAGGGGGCATATGAGCAGTTCTTC CASSFGQGAYEQFF
- TRBJ1-2 TRBV7-9 TGTGCCAGCAGCCGAGGACAGTACTATGGCTACACCTTC CASSRGQYYGYTF
- TRBJ1-4 TRBV7-9 TGTGCCAGCAGCTTAGGATACGGGAAACTGTTTTTT CASSLGYGKLFF
TRBD2 TRBJ2-1 TRBV27 TGTGCCAGCAGTTCGCTCGGGAGGGGGAACGGGTACAATGAGCAGTTCTTC CASSSLGRGNGYNEQFF
- TRBJ1-1 TRBV6-1 TGTGCCAGCAGATCCCGGTGGAACACTGAAGCTTTCTTT CASRSRWNTEAFF
- TRBJ2-6 TRBV30 TGTGCCTGGGACCGACTGGACTCTGGGGCCAACGTCCTGACTTTC CAWDRLDSGANVLTF
- TRBJ1-1 TRBV9 TGTGCCAGCAGCGTTCCGGGGGTTGAAGTTTTCTTT CASSVPGVEVFF
TRBD1 TRBJ1-4 TRBV30 TGTGCCTGCAGAAGGACAGGGTGGGATGAAAAACTGTTTTTT CACRRTGWDEKLFF
TRBD1 TRBJ2-2 TRBV11-2 TGTGCCAGCAGCTCTACTCGACAGGGAATCACCGGGGAGCTGTTTTTT CASSSTRQGITGELFF
TRBD1 TRBJ1-5 TRBV6-6 TGTGCCAGCTGGGGACAGCTTAATCAGCCCCAGCATTTT CASWGQLNQPQHF
- TRBJ2-1 TRBV25-1 TGTGCCAGCAGTGACAGGGGGGTTGCCAAGTCCGACAATGAGCAGTTCTTC CASSDRGVAKSDNEQFF
- TRBJ2-1 TRBV5-6 TGTGCCAGCAGCTTGGGACAGACTTACAATGAGCAGTTCTTC CASSLGQTYNEQFF
TRBD2 TRBJ2-1 TRBV30 TGTGCCCGGCTCGGGGTGGGAGGGCTCTCGAATGAGCAGTTCTTC CARLGVGGLSNEQFF
- TRBJ2-1 TRBV7-9 TGTGCCAGCAGCTTGGGACTCTTCTACAATGAGCAGTTCTTC CASSLGLFYNEQFF
TRBD1 TRBJ1-2 TRBV6-1 TGTGCCACCGGGACAGGGGGTAACTATGGCTACACCTTC CATGTGGNYGYTF
TRBD1 TRBJ2-1 TRBV4-1 TGCGCCAGCAGCAGGCAAGAGCTAGCAGGGGGAATGGATGAGCAGTTCTTC CASSRQELAGGMDEQFF
TRBD1 TRBJ2-7 TRBV5-1 TGCGCCAGCAGCTTGATGGTGACAGGGCCGGGCGAGCAGTACTTC CASSLMVTGPGEQYF
TRBD1 TRBJ1-1 TRBV5-1 TGCGCCAGCAGCTTAGGACAGGGGGGGATTGAAGCTTTCTTT CASSLGQGGIEAFF
TRBD2 TRBJ2-5 TRBV30 TGTGCCTGGAGTGTTGAGGGACTAGGGGAGACCCAGTACTTC CAWSVEGLGETQYF
TRBD1 TRBJ2-2 TRBV7-7 TGTGCTAGCATCCAAGGGGGCCCGAACACCGGGGAGCTGTTTTTT CASIQGGPNTGELFF
- TRBJ1-2 TRBV6-6 TGTGCCAGCAGACAGCCCCCGGCGGGCTACACCTTC CASRQPPAGYTF
TRBD2 TRBJ2-5 TRBV9 TGTGCCAGCAGCGTAACGGGGACTACCAAAGAGACCCAGTACTTC CASSVTGTTKETQYF
- TRBJ2-7 TRBV30 TGTGCCTGGAGTGCAGGGGAGGGATTCGAGCAGTACTTC CAWSAGEGFEQYF
- TRBJ2-2 TRBV7-7 TGTGCTAGCAGCTTAGCACAGGCTAGCGGGGAGCTGTTTTTT CASSLAQASGELFF
TRBD2 TRBJ2-2 TRBV6-5 TGTGCCAGCAGTCCAAGGACTAGCAACACCGGGGAGCTGTTTTTT CASSPRTSNTGELFF
- TRBJ1-1 TRBV7-9 TGTGCCAGCAGCCTAGGTTGGGAGACTGAAGCTTTCTTT CASSLGWETEAFF
- TRBJ2-5 TRBV9 TGTGCCAGCAGCTCGGGGGAGGAACAAGAGACCCAGTACTTC CASSSGEEQETQYF
TRBD2 TRBJ2-1 TRBV4-1 TGCGCCAGCAGCCCGATCGGCCCGGGACTAGCGGGTAAAGAGCAGTTCTTC CASSPIGPGLAGKEQFF
- TRBJ1-6 TRBV5-1 TGCGCCAGCAGCTTCCTCCGGGACACGAATTCACCCCTCCACTTT CASSFLRDTNSPLHF
- TRBJ1-1 TRBV6-5 TGTGCCAGCATGCGGTACACTGAAGCTTTCTTT CASMRYTEAFF
TRBD2 TRBJ2-1 TRBV28 TGTGCCAGCAGGGGACTAGCGGGGAGCGATGAGCAGTTCTTC CASRGLAGSDEQFF
- TRBJ1-3 TRBV25-1 TGTGCCAGCAGTGACCCCCTAACAAACACCATATATTTT CASSDPLTNTIYF
- TRBJ2-5 TRBV5-1 TGCGCCAGCAGCTGGGGCCAAGGAGAGACCCAGTACTTC CASSWGQGETQYF
TRBD1 TRBJ1-2 TRBV2 TGTGCCAGCAGTTCGAGACCTCCGGGACAGGGCTATGGCTACACCTTC CASSSRPPGQGYGYTF
- TRBJ1-2 TRBV19 TGTGCCAGTAGTCCAGGGATCGAGTATGGCTACACCTTC CASSPGIEYGYTF
TRBD1 TRBJ2-7 TRBV6-6 TGTGCCAGCAGTTACAGGGGGCGCGAGGAGCAGTACTTC CASSYRGREEQYF